The T cell receptor (beta chain) under discussion was sequenced for a study of radiotherapy plus CTLA-4 blockade in lung cancer. Clones were sequenced by immunoSEQ multiplex PCR, and TCRdb holds only the in-frame ones, with some missing. The table includes roughly 120,000 clones, 81% detected once. The source material was peripheral blood, sampled from a patient treated with radiotherapy plus ipilimumab. This sequence was found in a human donor with non-small cell lung cancer that progressed on radiotherapy plus ipilimumab. Some clones in this sample may be carry-over from other donors' samples.

CDR3 DNA: TGTGCCAGCTCACCACTGAAGGATAAAGGAAACACCATATATTTT. It encodes CASSPLKDKGNTIYF. This rearrangement joins TRBV18 to TRBJ1-3, with no clear D. CDR3 length: 15 amino acids. CDR1 is KGHSH, CDR2 LQKENI, per germline. V gave up 1 base and J gave up 4 bases, with 11 bases separating them.